A selection of T cell receptor beta chains follows, all from one sample in a study of shared clonotypes between healthy human individuals. Produced via immunoSEQ multiplex PCR; TCRdb's table is partial and in-frame only. The table records some 2.1 million clones, 93% of them present only once. Sample: naive CD8+ T cells from PBMCs. These receptors all come from a man aged 18 to 29 in good health. Some clones in this sample may be carry-over from other donors' samples. CDR3s include the opening cysteine and the closing phenylalanine or tryptophan. Clone sizes are given selectively: once, few, many, or a class where the clone is expanded.

CDR3	J	V	size
CASSPGLAGGGPQETQYF	TRBJ2-5	TRBV5-1	-
CASSISSGREQFF	TRBJ2-1	TRBV27	-
CASSQRWTGRNETQYF	TRBJ2-5	TRBV7-9	-
CASRGTDQETQYF	TRBJ2-5	TRBV6-6	once
CASTIRAPGNQPQHF	TRBJ1-5	TRBV19	-
CASSLVAGPTEAFF	TRBJ1-1	TRBV7-9	once
CASSLVGDEQYF	TRBJ2-7	TRBV7-8	-
CASSLRQSFYGYTF	TRBJ1-2	TRBV19	-
CAWKDSGTYGYTF	TRBJ1-2	TRBV30	-
CASSGVGLAYEQYF	TRBJ2-7	TRBV28	-
CASRLLRDKAYEQYF	TRBJ2-7	TRBV28	-
CASSTEWDSLNQPQHF	TRBJ1-5	TRBV28	once
CASSQVGGASYEQYF	TRBJ2-7	TRBV4-1	-
CASSFRTGGFYGYTF	TRBJ1-2	TRBV5-4	-
CASSEMNPNTEAFF	TRBJ1-1	TRBV2	-
CASSSTGANSYEQYF	TRBJ2-7	TRBV5-5	-
CASRDRAQGEAFF	TRBJ1-1	TRBV7-9	-
CASRRLAGADNEQFF	TRBJ2-1	TRBV2	-
CASGTVNTEAFF	TRBJ1-1	TRBV27	once
CASSFSGANVLTF	TRBJ2-6	TRBV13	-
CASSEFSRTGQETQYF	TRBJ2-5	TRBV25-1	-
CASSLWGLGTEAFF	TRBJ1-1	TRBV7-2	once
CASSFPGTGRTEAFF	TRBJ1-1	TRBV28	-
CASSPPSRGGTEAFF	TRBJ1-1	TRBV7-9	-
CASSPRDGENIQYF	TRBJ2-4	TRBV18	-
CASSRLRGNTEAFF	TRBJ1-1	TRBV6-1	-
CASSQVVRPGQPQHF	TRBJ1-5	TRBV4-3	-
CASSLLTGNTEAFF	TRBJ1-1	TRBV28	-
CAWSLPRHAFEAFF	TRBJ1-1	TRBV30	once
CASSFDRGLSYEQYF	TRBJ2-7	TRBV5-4	-
CAIGHPGQGAWEQYF	TRBJ2-7	TRBV10-3	-
CASSPDRESYEQYF	TRBJ2-7	TRBV13	-
CASSLQGCNEQFF	TRBJ2-1	TRBV7-3	-
CAIQFTSGTYEQYF	TRBJ2-7	TRBV10-3	-
CASSVGSGRSVTQYF	TRBJ2-3	TRBV7-3	-
CATSRDPSSGSGNEQFF	TRBJ2-1	TRBV15	-
CASSIDGRQYF	TRBJ2-5	TRBV27	-
CASRGTAEEQFF	TRBJ2-1	TRBV2	-
CASSLGTGARPGEKLFF	TRBJ1-4	TRBV11-2	-
CASRNTPGGQETQYF	TRBJ2-5	TRBV6-5	once
CASSPPYPGLAGTMYF	TRBJ2-3	TRBV7-6	-
CASSLLAAYNEQFF	TRBJ2-1	TRBV27	few
CSVEGRLAGVVNYNEQFF	TRBJ2-1	TRBV29-1	-
CASSSGGKEQYF	TRBJ2-7	TRBV5-4	-
CASSQPGWQETQYF	TRBJ2-5	TRBV7-8	-
CASSLKGGTEAFF	TRBJ1-1	TRBV11-1	-
CASRNTRTAYSNQPQHF	TRBJ1-5	TRBV2	-
CAIKGLAGDKEAYTGELFF	TRBJ2-2	TRBV10-3	-
CASSLLSGNTIYF	TRBJ1-3	TRBV7-2	-
CASSSGRSYEQYF	TRBJ2-7	TRBV5-6	-
CASSFFAGGRTDTQYF	TRBJ2-3	TRBV7-3	-